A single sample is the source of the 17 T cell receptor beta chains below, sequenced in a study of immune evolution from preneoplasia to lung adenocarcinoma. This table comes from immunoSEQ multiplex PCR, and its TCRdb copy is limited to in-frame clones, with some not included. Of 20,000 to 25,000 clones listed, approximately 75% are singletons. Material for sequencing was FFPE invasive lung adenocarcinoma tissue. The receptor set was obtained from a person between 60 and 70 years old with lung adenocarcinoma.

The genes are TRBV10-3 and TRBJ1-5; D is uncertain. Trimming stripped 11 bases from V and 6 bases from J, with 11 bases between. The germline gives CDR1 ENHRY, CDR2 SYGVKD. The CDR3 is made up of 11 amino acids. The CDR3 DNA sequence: TGTGCCCCGGGGAGGGCTCAGCCCCAGCATTTT. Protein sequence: CAPGRAQPQHF.

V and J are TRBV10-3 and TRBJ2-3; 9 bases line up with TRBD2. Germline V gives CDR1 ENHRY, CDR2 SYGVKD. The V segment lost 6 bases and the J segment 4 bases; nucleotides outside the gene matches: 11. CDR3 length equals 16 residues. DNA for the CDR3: TGTGCCATCAGGCCGACCGGGACTAGCCGCTCAGATACGCAGTATTTT. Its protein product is CAIRPTGTSRSDTQYF.

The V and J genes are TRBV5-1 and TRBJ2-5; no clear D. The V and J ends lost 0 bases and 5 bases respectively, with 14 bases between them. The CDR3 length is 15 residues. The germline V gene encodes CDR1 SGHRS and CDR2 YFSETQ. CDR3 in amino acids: CASSLVASQEETQYF. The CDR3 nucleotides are TGCGCCAGCAGCTTGGTGGCCTCCCAGGAGGAGACCCAGTACTTC.

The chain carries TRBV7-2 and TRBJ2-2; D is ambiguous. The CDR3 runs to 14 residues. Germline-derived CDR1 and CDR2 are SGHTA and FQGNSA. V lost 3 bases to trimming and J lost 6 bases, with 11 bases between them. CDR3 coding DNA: TGTGCCAGCAGCTTGGGCTATCGAGCCGGGGAGCTGTTTTTT. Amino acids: CASSLGYRAGELFF. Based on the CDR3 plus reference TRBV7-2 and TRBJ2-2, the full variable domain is GAGVSQSPSNKVTEKGKDVELRCDPISGHTALYWYRQSLGQGLEFLIYFQGNSAPDKSGLPSDRFSAERTGGSVSTLTIQRTQQEDSAVYLCASSLGYRAGELFFGEGSRLTVL.

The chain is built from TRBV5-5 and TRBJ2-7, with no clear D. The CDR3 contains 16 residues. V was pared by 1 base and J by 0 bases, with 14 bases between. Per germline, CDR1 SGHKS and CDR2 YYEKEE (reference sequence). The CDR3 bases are TGTGCCAGCAGCTTGTCGAACCCAACCCTCTCCTACGAGCAGTACTTC. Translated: CASSLSNPTLSYEQYF.

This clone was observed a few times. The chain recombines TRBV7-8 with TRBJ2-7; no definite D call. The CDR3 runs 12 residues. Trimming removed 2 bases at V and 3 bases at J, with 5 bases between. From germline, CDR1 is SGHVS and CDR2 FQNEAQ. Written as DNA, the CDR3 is TGTGCCAGCAGCTTATTCAGCTACGAGCAGTACTTC. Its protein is CASSLFSYEQYF.

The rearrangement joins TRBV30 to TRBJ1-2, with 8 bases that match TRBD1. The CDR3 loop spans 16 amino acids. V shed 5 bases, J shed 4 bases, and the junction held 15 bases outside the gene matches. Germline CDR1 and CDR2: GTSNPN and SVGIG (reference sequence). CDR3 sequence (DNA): TGTGCCTGGGCAGAAGGGCCAGGGGGCAAGGTCTATGGCTACACCTTC. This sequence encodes CAWAEGPGGKVYGYTF. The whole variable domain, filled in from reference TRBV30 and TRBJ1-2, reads SQTIHQWPATLVQPVGSPLSLECTVEGTSNPNLYWYRQAAGRGLQLLFYSVGIGQISSEVPQNLSASRPQDRQFILSSKKLLLSDSGFYLCAWAEGPGGKVYGYTFGSGTRLTVV.

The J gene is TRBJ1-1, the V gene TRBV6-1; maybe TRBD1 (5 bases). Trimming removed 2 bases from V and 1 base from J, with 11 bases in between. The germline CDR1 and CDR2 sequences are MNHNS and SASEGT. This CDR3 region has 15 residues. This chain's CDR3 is CASSERGEGNTEAFF. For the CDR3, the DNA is TGTGCCAGCAGTGAACGGGGGGAGGGGAACACTGAAGCTTTCTTT.

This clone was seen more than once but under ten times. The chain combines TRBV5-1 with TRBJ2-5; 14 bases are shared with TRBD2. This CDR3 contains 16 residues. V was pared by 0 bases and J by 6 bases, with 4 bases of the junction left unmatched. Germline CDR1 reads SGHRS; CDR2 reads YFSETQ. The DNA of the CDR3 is TGCGCCAGCAGCTTGGACGGGACTAGCGGGAGACAGACCCAGTACTTC. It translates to CASSLDGTSGRQTQYF.

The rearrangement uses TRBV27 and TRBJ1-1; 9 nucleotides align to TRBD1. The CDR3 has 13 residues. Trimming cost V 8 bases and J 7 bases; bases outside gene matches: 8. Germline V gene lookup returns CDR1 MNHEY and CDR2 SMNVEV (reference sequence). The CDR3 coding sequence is TGTGCCAGCCGAAGGACAGGGGCTGTTGAAGCTTTCTTT. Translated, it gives CASRRTGAVEAFF.

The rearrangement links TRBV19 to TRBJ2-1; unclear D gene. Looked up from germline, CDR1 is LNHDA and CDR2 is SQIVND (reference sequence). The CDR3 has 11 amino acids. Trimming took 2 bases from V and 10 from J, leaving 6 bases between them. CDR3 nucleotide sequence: TGTGCCAGTAGTATAACGACAGAGCAGTTCTTC. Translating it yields CASSITTEQFF. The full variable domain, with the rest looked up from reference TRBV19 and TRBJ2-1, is DGGITQSPKYLFRKEGQNVTLSCEQNLNHDAMYWYRQDPGQGLRLIYYSQIVNDFQKGDIAEGYSVSREKKESFPLTVTSAQKNPTAFYLCASSITTEQFFGPGTRLTVL.

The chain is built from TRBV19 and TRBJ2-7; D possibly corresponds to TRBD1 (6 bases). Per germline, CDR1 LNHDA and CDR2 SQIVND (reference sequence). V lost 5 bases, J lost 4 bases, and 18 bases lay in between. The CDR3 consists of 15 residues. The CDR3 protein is CASSAQGRGMYEQYF. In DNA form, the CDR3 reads TGTGCCAGTAGTGCACAGGGACGGGGTATGTACGAGCAGTACTTC.

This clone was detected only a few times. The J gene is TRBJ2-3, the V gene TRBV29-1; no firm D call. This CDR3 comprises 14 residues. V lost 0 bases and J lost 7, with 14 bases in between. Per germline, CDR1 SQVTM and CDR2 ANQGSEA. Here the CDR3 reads CSVEEVNSRHTQYF. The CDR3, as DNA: TGCAGCGTTGAAGAGGTTAATAGCCGACATACGCAGTATTTT.

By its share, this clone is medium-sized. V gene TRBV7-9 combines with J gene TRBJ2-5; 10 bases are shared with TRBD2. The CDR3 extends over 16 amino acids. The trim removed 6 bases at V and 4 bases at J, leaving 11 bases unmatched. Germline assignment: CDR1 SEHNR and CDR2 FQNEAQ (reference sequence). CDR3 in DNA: TGTGCCAGCAGTCCAGACAGCGGGAGGGAACTAGAGACCCAGTACTTC. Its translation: CASSPDSGRELETQYF.

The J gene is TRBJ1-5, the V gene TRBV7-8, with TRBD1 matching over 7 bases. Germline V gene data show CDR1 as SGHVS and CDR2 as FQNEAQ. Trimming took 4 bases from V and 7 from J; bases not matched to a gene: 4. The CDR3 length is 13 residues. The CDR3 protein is CASSSRQGQPQHF. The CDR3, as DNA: TGTGCCAGCAGCTCGAGACAGGGACAGCCCCAGCATTTT.

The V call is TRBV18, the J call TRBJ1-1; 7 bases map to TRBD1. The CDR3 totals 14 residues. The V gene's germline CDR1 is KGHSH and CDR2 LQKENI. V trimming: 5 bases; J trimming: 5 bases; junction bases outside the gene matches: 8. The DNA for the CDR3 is TGTGCCAGCTCATCGTTAGACAGGGCGACTGAAGCTTTCTTT. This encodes CASSSLDRATEAFF.

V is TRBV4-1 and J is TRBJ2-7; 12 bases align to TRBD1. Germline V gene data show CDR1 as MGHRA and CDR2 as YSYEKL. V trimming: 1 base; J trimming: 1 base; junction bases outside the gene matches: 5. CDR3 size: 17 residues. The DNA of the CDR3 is TGCGCCAGCAGCCAAGTGATGGGACAGGGGGCTTCCTACGAGCAGTACTTC. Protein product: CASSQVMGQGASYEQYF.